This T cell receptor beta chain stems from a study of T-cell reconstitution after alpha-beta-depleted transplantation in children. Study outcomes and limitations: T-cell counts and diversity at one year following transplant were attributed mainly to newly produced T cells.

Remarks on this clonotype: Its specificity is unknown.

Preparation of the TCRbeta library involved a method that used unique molecular identifiers. TCRdb passed the PCR reads through MiXCR, listing each CDR3 protein once. The data contain about 340,000 distinct CDR3 sequences, around 16% of them seen just once; the ten biggest clones take up around 41%. CDR3 length: 18 amino acids. Trimming took 2 bases from V and 4 from J; bases not matched to a gene: 12. Germline CDR1 MNHEY, CDR2 SVGEGT. This sequence joins TRBV6-2 or TRBV6-3 and TRBJ2-1, with 9 bases lining up with TRBD2. Specimen: PBMCs, mostly from graft donor cells, collected 360 days after TCRalphabeta/CD19-depleted stem cell transplant. This clonotype was obtained from a male patient aged 2 to 9 who had a stem cell transplant for acute lymphoblastic leukemia, so the T cells may come from the graft donor. CDR3 amino acids: CASSYKAPGTSNYNEQFF. The CDR3 coding sequence is TGTGCCAGCAGTTACAAGGCCCCCGGGACTAGCAATTACAATGAGCAGTTCTTC.